One and the same sample provided the 26 T cell receptor beta chains below, sequenced in a study of T-cell memory formation after mild COVID-19. TCRdb reprocessed the 5' RACE reads with MiXCR, giving one entry per CDR3 protein. The sample lists 300,000 to 350,000 distinct CDR3 sequences, over 10% occurring once. Sequenced material: PBMCs or a T cell subset sorted from them (not recorded which). These receptor sequences come from a man between 18 and 29 years old who had mild COVID-19 (a few samples of this study predate the infection). Cell type and time point are not known.

The chain combines TRBV5-5 with TRBJ1-6; 12 positions agree with TRBD1. The CDR3 totals 14 residues. Germline CDR1 and CDR2: SGHKS and YYEKEE (reference sequence). V dropped 4 bases and J dropped 9; count of bases not matched to a gene: 2. CDR3 sequence (DNA): TGTGCCAGCAGCCTGGGACAGGGGGCTTCACCCCTCCACTTT. It codes for CASSLGQGASPLHF.

This clonotype was observed many times. The J gene is TRBJ2-5, the V gene TRBV7-9; 8 bases agree with TRBD1. The V gene's germline CDR1 is SEHNR and CDR2 FQNEAQ (reference sequence). This CDR3 contains 13 residues. V dropped 3 bases and J dropped 4; count of bases not matched to a gene: 1. The CDR3 protein is CASSFTGGETQYF. For the CDR3, the DNA is TGTGCCAGCAGCTTCACAGGGGGAGAGACCCAGTACTTC.

The chain has TRBV20-1 and TRBJ2-7; 9 positions match TRBD1. The CDR3 covers 13 residues. In germline, CDR1 is DFQATT, CDR2 SNEGSKA (reference sequence). The trim removed 5 bases at V and 4 bases at J, leaving 6 bases unmatched. The chain's CDR3 is CSAPGQGAYEQYV. DNA for the CDR3: TGCAGTGCTCCGGGACAGGGAGCTTACGAGCAGTACGTC.

J is TRBJ1-2 and V is TRBV28; D not resolved. Between the trimmed V and J ends, which lost 6 bases and 7 bases, there was a span of 15 bases. The CDR3 runs to 13 residues. Germline lookup yields CDR1 MDHEN and CDR2 SYDVKM. The CDR3 loop reads CASSSPLDGGYTF. In nucleotides, the CDR3 is TGTGCCAGCAGCTCCCCCCTTGATGGTGGCTACACCTTC.

This clonotype came up a few times. V usage is TRBV7-2 and J usage is TRBJ1-1, with a weak D call TRBD1 (5 bases). Trimming stripped 1 base from V and 1 base from J, with 7 bases between. The CDR3 covers 14 residues. Germline V lookup: CDR1 SGHTA, CDR2 FQGNSA. As DNA, the CDR3 is TGTGCCAGCAGCTTAGGGGGGGAGAACACTGAAGCTTTCTTT. Protein: CASSLGGENTEAFF.

Here the CDR3 reads CASSTRPATGELFF. The CDR3, as DNA: TGTGCCAGCAGCACCCGACCCGCCACCGGGGAGCTGTTTTTT. The genes are TRBV7-6 and TRBJ2-2; D uncertain. The CDR3 is 14 amino acids. Germline CDR1 is SGHVS and CDR2 is FNYEAQ. Trimming removed 5 bases from V and 4 bases from J, with 11 bases in between.

The sample holds a few counts of this clonotype. This chain links TRBV29-1 with TRBJ1-1, with D maybe TRBD1 (6 bases). The CDR3 contains 14 residues. With 5 bases removed from V and 5 bases from J, the gap between germline ends came to 18 bases. Germline V gives CDR1 SQVTM, CDR2 ANQGSEA. CDR3: CSVHRALHSTEAFF. The CDR3 DNA sequence: TGCAGCGTTCACAGGGCCTTACATTCGACTGAAGCTTTCTTT. Variable domain in full (rest from reference TRBV29-1 and TRBJ1-1): SAVISQKPSRDICQRGTSLTIQCQVDSQVTMMFWYRQQPGQSLTLIATANQGSEATYESGFVIDKFPISRPNLTFSTLTVSNMSPEDSSIYLCSVHRALHSTEAFFGQGTRLTVV.

The chain carries TRBV14 and TRBJ2-1, with D possibly being TRBD2 (7 bases). The germline V gene encodes CDR1 SGHDN and CDR2 FVKESK. The V gene lost 6 bases and the J gene lost 3 bases, with 12 bases spanning the gap. The CDR3 spans 14 residues. The CDR3 region has the DNA TGTGCCAGCAGGGCGGGGGCAGACTACAATGAGCAGTTCTTC. It is translated as CASRAGADYNEQFF. The full variable domain, in which reference TRBV14 and TRBJ2-1 provide the parts outside the CDR3, is EAGVTQFPSHSVIEKGQTVTLRCDPISGHDNLYWYRRVMGKEIKFLLHFVKESKQDESGMPNNRFLAERTGGTYSTLKVQPAELEDSGVYFCASRAGADYNEQFFGPGTRLTVL.

In its sample, this clonotype was seen once. V gene TRBV4-2 combines with J gene TRBJ2-6; D assignment may be TRBD1 or TRBD2 (5 bases each). This CDR3 has 17 amino acids. Per the germline V gene, CDR1 is LGHNA and CDR2 is YNFKEQ. V was cut by 1 base and J by 0 bases, with 10 bases left in between. CDR3 in amino acids: CASSQARGDSGANVLTF. DNA for the CDR3: TGTGCCAGCAGCCAAGCTCGAGGGGACTCTGGGGCCAACGTCCTGACTTTC.

V is TRBV7-9 and J is TRBJ1-2; the D gene is possibly TRBD1 (6 bases). This CDR3 comprises 17 residues. Germline values: CDR1 SEHNR, CDR2 FQNEAQ (reference sequence). V was clipped by 4 bases and J by 0 bases, with 18 bases between them. The CDR3: CASSSRDMASSNYGYTF. The CDR3 DNA reads TGTGCCAGCAGCTCCCGGGACATGGCCAGCTCTAACTATGGCTACACCTTC.

The chain is built from TRBV12-3 or TRBV12-4 and TRBJ2-1; TRBD1 matches 12 bases. The length of the CDR3 is 15 residues. V lost 5 bases, J lost 9 bases, and 8 bases stayed unmatched. The CDR3 DNA reads as TGTGCCAGCAGTGCCTGGGACAGGGGGCGATTTGAGCAGTTCTTC. Protein product: CASSAWDRGRFEQFF.

The gene calls are TRBV7-9 and TRBJ2-5; TRBD1 aligns across 10 bases. V trimming: 1 base; J trimming: 4 bases; junction bases outside the gene matches: 6. The length of the CDR3 is 16 residues. Germline-derived CDR1 and CDR2 are SEHNR and FQNEAQ (reference sequence). The CDR3, as DNA: TGTGCCAGCAGCTTAGACCCCGGGACAGGGGTAGAGACCCAGTACTTC. It specifies CASSLDPGTGVETQYF.

This clonotype was seen a few times. The J gene is TRBJ2-7, the V gene TRBV7-8; 9 nucleotides agree with TRBD1. CDR3 length: 16 residues. Unmatched junction bases numbered 10, after V lost 5 bases and J lost 2 bases. Germline V gene sequence: CDR1 SGHVS, CDR2 FQNEAQ. CDR3 sequence reads: CASSRPGDRVTYEQYF. In nucleotides, the CDR3 is TGTGCCAGCAGCAGGCCCGGGGACAGGGTTACCTACGAGCAGTACTTC.

There are many counts of this clonotype. This chain uses TRBV2 with TRBJ2-7, with 11 bases lining up with TRBD1. The CDR3 runs 13 residues. From germline, CDR1 is SNHLY and CDR2 FYNNEI. Trimming at V came to 7 bases and at J to 6 bases, leaving 5 bases not matched to a gene. CDR3 DNA sequence: TGTGCCAGCACAGGACAGGGGGCAGTCGAGCAGTACTTC. Protein product: CASTGQGAVEQYF.

A few counts support this clonotype. The chain couples TRBV7-9 to TRBJ2-2; no clear D gene. CDR3 length: 12 residues. Deletions cut 8 bases from V and 1 base from J, with 5 bases between. From germline, CDR1 is SEHNR and CDR2 FQNEAQ (reference sequence). The CDR3 DNA follows: TGTGCCAGCCAGAGGAACACCGGGGAGCTGTTTTTT. It codes for CASQRNTGELFF.

This clonotype was counted only a few times. The chain joins TRBV15 to TRBJ2-2; TRBD1 agrees at 8 bases. Germline V gene data show CDR1 as LNHNV and CDR2 as YYDKDF (reference sequence). The CDR3 is made up of 15 amino acids. The V gene end was trimmed by 5 bases and the J gene end by 3 bases; junction bases not matched to a gene: 5. The CDR3 protein is CATSGDRIDTGELFF. CDR3 in DNA: TGTGCCACCAGCGGGGACAGGATAGACACCGGGGAGCTGTTTTTT.

This clonotype was counted at least ten times. The chain is built from TRBV5-1 and TRBJ2-3, with no clear D. Trimming pared 0 bases from V and 6 bases from J, leaving 11 bases between. Germline CDR1 SGHRS, CDR2 YFSETQ. This CDR3 has 14 amino acids. The CDR3 loop is CASSLGQVGDTQYF. The CDR3, as DNA: TGCGCCAGCAGCTTGGGGCAGGTGGGGGATACGCAGTATTTT. The full variable domain, with the rest looked up from reference TRBV5-1 and TRBJ2-3, is KAGVTQTPRYLIKTRGQQVTLSCSPISGHRSVSWYQQTPGQGLQFLFEYFSETQRNKGNFPGRFSGRQFSNSRSEMNVSTLELGDSALYLCASSLGQVGDTQYFGPGTRLTVL.

The V gene is TRBV4-3, the J gene TRBJ1-1, with a possible D match to TRBD1 (5 bases). CDR3 length: 15 amino acids. The germline gives CDR1 LGHNA, CDR2 YSLEER. V lost 0 bases and J 2 bases, leaving 10 bases between the germline ends. Here the CDR3 DNA reads TGCGCCAGCAGCCAAGACGACAGACCAAACACTGAAGCTTTCTTT. It specifies CASSQDDRPNTEAFF.

The J gene is TRBJ2-1, the V gene TRBV20-1; D unclear. Trimming cost V 0 bases and J 3 bases, with 6 bases left between them. The germline V gene has CDR1 DFQATT and CDR2 SNEGSKA (reference sequence). This CDR3 contains 13 residues. CDR3 protein: CSARDLNYNEQFF. Written as DNA, the CDR3 is TGCAGTGCTAGAGATCTTAACTACAATGAGCAGTTCTTC.

This clonotype was seen many times. The chain combines TRBV7-2 with TRBJ2-6, with D unclear. Trimming took off 1 base at V and 0 bases at J, with 10 bases between the two ends. The CDR3 is made up of 17 amino acids. Germline CDR1 and CDR2: SGHTA and FQGNSA. The CDR3 bases are TGTGCCAGCAGCTTAGTTCGGACGAGCTCTGGGGCCAACGTCCTGACTTTC. Residues: CASSLVRTSSGANVLTF.

This chain's CDR3 is CASTQLGGSYNEQFF. In nucleotides, the CDR3 is TGCGCCAGCACCCAACTAGGTGGGTCCTACAATGAGCAGTTCTTC. This chain connects TRBV5-1 to TRBJ2-1; TRBD2 might be the D (5 bases). This CDR3 region has 15 residues. V lost 6 bases and J 1 base, leaving 14 bases between the germline ends. CDR1 and CDR2 from the germline V gene are SGHRS and YFSETQ.

This chain links TRBV5-1 with TRBJ1-3; a weak D match, TRBD1 (6 bases). Per the germline V gene, CDR1 is SGHRS and CDR2 is YFSETQ. The CDR3 loop spans 11 amino acids. V lost 4 bases and J lost 9, with 8 bases in between. The CDR3 nucleotides read TGCGCCAGCAGCCAGGGGAGCACCATATATTTT. Translating gives CASSQGSTIYF.

In this sample, this clonotype turned up a few times. The chain combines TRBV29-1 with TRBJ2-7; D is ambiguous. CDR3 length equals 11 residues. Trimming took 4 bases from V and 1 from J, leaving 5 bases between them. Germline-derived CDR1 and CDR2 are SQVTM and ANQGSEA. The CDR3 here is CSVVVSYEQYF. Written as DNA, the CDR3 is TGCAGCGTTGTTGTTTCCTACGAGCAGTACTTC.

This clonotype has just a few counts. The rearrangement uses TRBV4-3 and TRBJ2-5; D is possibly TRBD1 or TRBD2 (6 bases each). This CDR3 comprises 15 residues. CDR1 LGHNA and CDR2 YSLEER come from the germline V gene. Deletions cut 6 bases from V and 1 base from J, with 15 bases between. As DNA, the CDR3 is TGCGCCAGCAGACAGGGCTCCGGGGGCCAAGAGACCCAGTACTTC. Its translation: CASRQGSGGQETQYF.

This clonotype was seen more than once but under ten times. V usage is TRBV11-2 and J usage is TRBJ1-1; D might be TRBD1 (6 bases). Germline CDR1 is SGHAT and CDR2 is FQNNGV. Trimming shortened V by 2 bases and J by 6 bases, and 10 bases separated the two germline ends. CDR3 length equals 13 residues. The CDR3 DNA reads as TGTGCCAGCAGCTTATCGGGGGGCGCTGAAGCTTTCTTT. Amino acid sequence: CASSLSGGAEAFF.

This clonotype was counted ten times or more. The genes are TRBV2 and TRBJ2-3; tentatively, D is TRBD2 (5 bases). Per the germline V gene, CDR1 is SNHLY and CDR2 is FYNNEI. The CDR3 covers 14 residues. V was pared by 3 bases and J by 0 bases, with 7 bases between. The CDR3 is CASSEGGSTDTQYF. The CDR3 nucleotides are TGTGCCAGCAGTGAGGGCGGGAGCACAGATACGCAGTATTTT.